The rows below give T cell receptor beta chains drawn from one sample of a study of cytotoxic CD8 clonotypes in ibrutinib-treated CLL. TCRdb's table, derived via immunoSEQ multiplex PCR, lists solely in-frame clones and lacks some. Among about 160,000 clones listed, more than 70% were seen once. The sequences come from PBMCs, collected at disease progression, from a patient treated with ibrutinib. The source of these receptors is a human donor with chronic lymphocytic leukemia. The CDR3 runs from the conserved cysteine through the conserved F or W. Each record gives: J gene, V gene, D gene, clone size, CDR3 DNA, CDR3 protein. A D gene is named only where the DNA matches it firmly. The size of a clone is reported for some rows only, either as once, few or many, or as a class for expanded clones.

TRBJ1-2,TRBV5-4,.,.,TGTGCCAGCACCGAAATCGGGCAGCCGCTGAACTATGGCTACACCTTC,CASTEIGQPLNYGYTF
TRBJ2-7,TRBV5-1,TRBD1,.,TGCGCCAGCAGCCCGACTGGGTCGGACAGGGGCTCCTACGAGCAGTACTTC,CASSPTGSDRGSYEQYF
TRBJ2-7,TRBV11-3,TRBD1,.,TGTGCCAGCAGCTTAATAGGGACAGGGGCGGAGCAGTACTTC,CASSLIGTGAEQYF
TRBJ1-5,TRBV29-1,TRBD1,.,TGCAGCGTTCGGGACAGAGTCAATCAGCCCCAGCATTTT,CSVRDRVNQPQHF
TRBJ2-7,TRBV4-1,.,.,TGCGCCAGCAGCCCAGTAGGGGGTTGGTCCTACGAGCAGTACTTC,CASSPVGGWSYEQYF
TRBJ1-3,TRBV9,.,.,TGTGCCAGCAGCGTCGGACAGTTCTCTGGAAACACCATATATTTT,CASSVGQFSGNTIYF
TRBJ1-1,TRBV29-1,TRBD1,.,TGCAGCGGGGCAGGGGGGAGGAACACTGAAGCTTTCTTT,CSGAGGRNTEAFF
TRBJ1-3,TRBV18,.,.,TGTGCCAGCTCACCATCATCCGGAAACACCATATATTTT,CASSPSSGNTIYF
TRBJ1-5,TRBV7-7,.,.,TGTGCCAGCAGCTTACGGGATATTGTTAGACATAGGGACAATCAGCCCCAGCATTTT,CASSLRDIVRHRDNQPQHF
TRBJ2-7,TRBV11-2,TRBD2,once,TGTGCCAGCAGCTTAGCGGGTCATCTAGCGGGAGTATCGGGTGAGCAGTACTTC,CASSLAGHLAGVSGEQYF
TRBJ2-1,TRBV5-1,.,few,TGCGCCAGCAGCTTGGAACTTAATGAGCAGTTCTTC,CASSLELNEQFF
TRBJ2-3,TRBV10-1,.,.,TGCGCCAGCGGGGAAGCCGGCACAGATACGCAGTATTTT,CASGEAGTDTQYF
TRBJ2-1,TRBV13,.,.,TGTGCCAGCAGCTTAGGCAGGGATTCGGAAGGGTACAATGAGCAGTTCTTC,CASSLGRDSEGYNEQFF
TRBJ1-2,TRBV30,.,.,TGTGCCTGGAGTGTAGGGTCCGGGTCAACCGGCGGCTACACCTTC,CAWSVGSGSTGGYTF
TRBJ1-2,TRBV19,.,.,TGTGCCAGTAGTATCTCCTGGCAGTCATATGGCTACACCTTC,CASSISWQSYGYTF
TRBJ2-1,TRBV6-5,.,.,TGTGCCAGCAGTTACTCTCGATGGAATAGAGGATCTGAGCAGTTCTTC,CASSYSRWNRGSEQFF
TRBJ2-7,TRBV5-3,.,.,TGTGCCAGAAGCTTGGTGGGGACTTACTACGAGCAGTACTTC,CARSLVGTYYEQYF
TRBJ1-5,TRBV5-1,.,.,TGCGCCAGCAGCTTGGCATGGGGCGATCAGCCCCAGCATTTT,CASSLAWGDQPQHF
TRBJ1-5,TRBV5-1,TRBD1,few,TGCGCCAGCCGACAGGGTGTACGACAGCCCCAGCATTTT,CASRQGVRQPQHF
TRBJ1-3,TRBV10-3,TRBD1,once,TGTGCCATCAGTGCGGACAGGACCTCTGGAAACACCATATATTTT,CAISADRTSGNTIYF
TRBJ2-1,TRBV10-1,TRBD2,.,TGCGCCAGCAGTGAGTCTCGGCTAGCGGGAGATGAGCAGTTCTTC,CASSESRLAGDEQFF
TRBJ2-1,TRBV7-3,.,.,TGTGCCAGCAGCTCCCAGAGCAATGAGCAGTTCTTC,CASSSQSNEQFF
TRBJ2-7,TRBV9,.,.,TGTGCCAGCAGCGTCGGACATTTGGGCTTCGACGAGCAGTACTTC,CASSVGHLGFDEQYF
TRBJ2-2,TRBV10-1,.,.,TGCGCCAGCAGTGAAGGGTTAGGGTTCACCGGGGAGCTGTTTTTT,CASSEGLGFTGELFF
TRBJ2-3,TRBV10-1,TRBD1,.,TGCGCCAGCAGGCCGGGACAGGGGACAGATACGCAGTATTTT,CASRPGQGTDTQYF
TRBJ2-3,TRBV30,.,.,TGTGCCTGGAGTGTAGGGAACACAGATACGCAGTATTTT,CAWSVGNTDTQYF
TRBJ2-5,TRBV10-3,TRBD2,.,TGTGCCATCAGTGAGGGGGGGGTAGTGGAGACCCAGTACTTC,CAISEGGVVETQYF
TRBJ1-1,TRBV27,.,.,TGTGCCGTAACTATTTCCCCCGCAACAGGGAGGATTGGAACTGAAGCTTTCTTT,CAVTISPATGRIGTEAFF
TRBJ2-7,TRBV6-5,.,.,TGTGCCAGCAGCCGCCCCAGCGCCGCTGCCTACGAGCAGTACTTC,CASSRPSAAAYEQYF
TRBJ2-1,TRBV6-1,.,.,TGTGCCAGCAGTGAAGTTGTAGCGGAATACAATGAGCAGTTCTTC,CASSEVVAEYNEQFF
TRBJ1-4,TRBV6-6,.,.,TGTGCCAGCAGTTACTCCGGTGATGCAACTAATGAAAAACTGTTTTTT,CASSYSGDATNEKLFF
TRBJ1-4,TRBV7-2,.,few,TGTGCCAGCAGCTTCTTAGGTTTGCGGTCGGTAGGGGAAAAACTGTTTTTT,CASSFLGLRSVGEKLFF
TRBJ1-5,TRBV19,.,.,TGTGCCAGCGAAACGATGGGGGGCGGCAATCAGCCCCAGCATTTT,CASETMGGGNQPQHF
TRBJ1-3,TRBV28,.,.,TGTGCCAGCTTGGTCGCCGGAACCCTCACCTCTGGAAACACCATATATTTT,CASLVAGTLTSGNTIYF
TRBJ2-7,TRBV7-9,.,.,TGTGCCAGCAGTTCGGGCCGGAGCTCCTACGAGCAGTACTTC,CASSSGRSSYEQYF
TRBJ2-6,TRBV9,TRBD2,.,TGTGCCAGCAGCGGAATAGCGGGAGGGCCGGAAGGGGCCAACGTCCTGACTTTC,CASSGIAGGPEGANVLTF
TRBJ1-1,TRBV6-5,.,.,TGTGCCAGCAGCTGGGACGGACCGTACACTGAAGCTTTCTTT,CASSWDGPYTEAFF
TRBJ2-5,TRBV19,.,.,TGTGCCAGTAGTATAGATCGGTGGAGTAGCCAAGAGACCCAGTACTTC,CASSIDRWSSQETQYF
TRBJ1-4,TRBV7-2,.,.,TGTGCCAGCAGCCCTGAGCTGGGGGCAACTAATGAAAAACTGTTTTTT,CASSPELGATNEKLFF
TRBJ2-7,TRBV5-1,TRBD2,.,TGCGCCAGCAGGCATACTAGCGGGAGAACCTACGAGCAGTACTTC,CASRHTSGRTYEQYF
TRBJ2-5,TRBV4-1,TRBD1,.,TGCGCCAGCAGCTCCTTACAGGGGACAGAGACCCAGTACTTC,CASSSLQGTETQYF
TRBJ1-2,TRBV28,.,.,TGTGCCAGCCGATCAGACGGGAGCTCCCCTTATGGCTACACCTTC,CASRSDGSSPYGYTF